This T cell receptor beta chain was profiled in a study of T-cell reconstitution after alpha-beta-depleted transplantation in children. The CDR3 totals 16 residues. Per the germline V gene, CDR1 is LNHNV and CDR2 is YYDKDF (reference sequence). J gave up 0 bases and V 3 bases, and 7 bases lay outside the gene matches. This clonotype was seen a few times. Unique molecular identifiers were incorporated when the TCRbeta library was constructed. Each CDR3 protein gets one entry after TCRdb re-called the PCR reads with MiXCR. The table lists approximately 340,000 distinct CDR3 sequences, under 13% of them singletons.

The rearrangement uses TRBV15 and TRBJ2-5; TRBD1 aligns across 7 bases. The origin of this receptor is a human donor who donated a stem cell graft to a child with acute lymphoblastic leukemia. This specimen consisted of PBMCs from the stem cell graft donor, obtained from the stem cell graft. The CDR3, as DNA: TGTGCCACCAGCAGTGGGACAGTGTCGTACCAAGAGACCCAGTACTTC. Encoded protein: CATSSGTVSYQETQYF.